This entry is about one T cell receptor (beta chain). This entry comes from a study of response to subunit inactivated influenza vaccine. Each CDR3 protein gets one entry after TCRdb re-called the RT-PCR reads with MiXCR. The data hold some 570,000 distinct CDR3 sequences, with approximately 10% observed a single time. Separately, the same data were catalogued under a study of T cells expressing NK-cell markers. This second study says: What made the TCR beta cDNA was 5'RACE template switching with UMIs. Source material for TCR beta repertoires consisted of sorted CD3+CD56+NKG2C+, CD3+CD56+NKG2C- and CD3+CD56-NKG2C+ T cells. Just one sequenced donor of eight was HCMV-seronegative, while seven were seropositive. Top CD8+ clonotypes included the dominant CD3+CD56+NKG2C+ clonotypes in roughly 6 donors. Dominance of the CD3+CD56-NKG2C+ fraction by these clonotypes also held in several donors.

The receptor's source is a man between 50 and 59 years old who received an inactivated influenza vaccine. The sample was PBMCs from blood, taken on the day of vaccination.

CDR3 nucleotide sequence: TGTGCCAGCTCACCGAAACAGACCCAGTACTTC. It yields the protein CASSPKQTQYF. This sequence joins TRBV18 and TRBJ2-5, with D unresolved. This CDR3 region has 11 residues. The V and J ends lost 3 bases and 6 bases respectively, with 5 bases between them. Germline V gives CDR1 KGHSH, CDR2 LQKENI. Together with reference TRBV18 and TRBJ2-5, the CDR3 gives the full variable domain: NAGVMQNPRHLVRRRGQEARLRCSPMKGHSHVYWYRQLPEEGLKFMVYLQKENIIDESGMPKERFSAEFPKEGPSILRIQQVVRGDSAAYFCASSPKQTQYFGPGTRLLVL.